This T cell receptor (beta chain) was sequenced during a study of Tregs in tolerant kidney transplant recipients. Study summary: Sorting of CD4+CD25+CD127- cells followed approximately three-day belatacept mixed lymphocyte reactions, sometimes with roughly five-day graft donor restimulation.

The CDR3 is 14 amino acids. V was pared by 4 bases and J by 6 bases, with 17 bases between. Per germline, CDR1 SGHRS and CDR2 YFSETQ. TCRdb's copy holds only in-frame clones and misses some; the assay was immunoSEQ multiplex PCR. The sample carries about 44,000 clones, roughly 96% recorded once. Overall study results and limits: Findings come from small patient numbers and require larger validation.

Note on this clone: Antigen specificity is unknown.

The sequence came from a human donor in good health. The chain employs TRBV5-1 and TRBJ2-7; unclear D gene. The sequencing input was Tregs from blood cultured with allogeneic cells. Here the CDR3 reads CASSPERPSPEQYF. The CDR3 nucleotides are TGCGCCAGCAGCCCGGAGCGCCCCTCTCCCGAGCAGTACTTC. Based on the CDR3 plus reference TRBV5-1 and TRBJ2-7, the full variable domain is KAGVTQTPRYLIKTRGQQVTLSCSPISGHRSVSWYQQTPGQGLQFLFEYFSETQRNKGNFPGRFSGRQFSNSRSEMNVSTLELGDSALYLCASSPERPSPEQYFGPGTRLTVT.